This T cell receptor beta chain emerged from a study of blood T cell repertoires in COVID-19. Study as a whole: Acute and convalescent COVID-19 samples came from the United States, Italy and Spain. Sources were T cells, B-cell-depleted T cells, or PBMCs; the material itself was cDNA or gDNA.

The CDR3 totals 14 residues. Unmatched junction bases numbered 6, after V lost 9 bases and J lost 2 bases. Germline V gives CDR1 LNHDA, CDR2 SQIVND (reference sequence). One Seattle source followed patients from active infection through their disease course. Per the original methods: Using reference gene primer amplification, nucleated cell counts were estimated. The method was immunoSEQ multiplex PCR; TCRdb's version includes in-frame clones alone and lacks a portion of them. The V and J calls and the clone size are those of that table, but D and trimming were determined from the DNA. The table lists 300,000 to 350,000 clones, about 91% of them singletons.

The chain employs TRBV19 and TRBJ1-2, with 10 bases lining up with TRBD1. This receptor was taken from a man aged 30-40 years with COVID-19, enrolled during active disease. Sample: peripheral blood. CDR3 DNA sequence: TGTGCCAGCTTCCGGGGACAGGGGAACTATGGCTACACCTTC. It translates to CASFRGQGNYGYTF.